These 18 T cell receptor beta chains were all obtained from the same sample, sequenced in a study of cytomegalovirus exposure and HLA in healthy donors. PCR primers comprised 60 Vbeta and 13 Jbeta primers. Assay used: immunoSEQ multiplex PCR; TCRdb lists only in-frame clones, some missing. The sample yields around 69,000 clones, over 60% seen once. The specimen sequenced was PBMCs. These TCRs come from a man aged 35 to 55 in good health and CMV-seropositive.

The V gene is TRBV7-9, the J gene TRBJ1-2; 7 nucleotides align to TRBD1. This CDR3 comprises 15 residues. After removal of 5 bases from V and 1 base from J, the junction contained 7 bases not matched to a gene. Germline V CDR1 and CDR2: SEHNR, FQNEAQ (reference sequence). CDR3 DNA: TGTGCCAGCAGCAGTACAGGGGCCAATAACTATGGCTACACCTTC. It is translated as CASSSTGANNYGYTF.

The J gene is TRBJ1-5, the V gene TRBV7-2; TRBD1 agrees at 8 bases. Germline V lookup: CDR1 SGHTA, CDR2 FQGNSA. This CDR3 spans 16 amino acids. The junction had 7 bases not matched to a gene; V was cut back by 2 bases and J by 4 bases. The DNA of the CDR3 is TGTGCCAGCAGCTTATACGGGACAGGTGGTAATCAGCCCCAGCATTTT. This codes for CASSLYGTGGNQPQHF.

This CDR3 reads CASSPRVGLKETQYF. CDR3 in DNA: TGTGCCAGCAGCCCCCGGGTCGGACTCAAAGAGACCCAGTACTTC. The V and J genes are TRBV6-5 and TRBJ2-5; D might be TRBD2 (5 bases). CDR3 length: 15 residues. The V end was cut by 6 bases, the J end by 3 bases, with 17 bases between. CDR1 and CDR2 from the germline V gene are MNHEY and SVGAGI.

This clone was observed a handful of times. This rearrangement joins TRBV14 to TRBJ2-1; 7 nucleotides line up with TRBD2. The germline V gene encodes CDR1 SGHDN and CDR2 FVKESK. The CDR3 sequence is 14 residues long. The V segment lost 4 bases and the J segment 11 bases; nucleotides outside the gene matches: 11. CDR3 amino acids: CASSLGTTWNKQFF. CDR3 DNA: TGTGCCAGCAGCCTTGGGACTACTTGGAATAAGCAGTTCTTC.

The gene calls are TRBV30 and TRBJ1-5; TRBD1 might be the D (5 bases). Trimming stripped 5 bases from V and 4 bases from J, with 15 bases between. CDR3 length: 14 residues. The germline gives CDR1 GTSNPN, CDR2 SVGIG (reference sequence). CDR3 loop: CAWSWGDFNQPQHF. DNA for the CDR3: TGTGCCTGGTCATGGGGCGATTTTAATCAGCCCCAGCATTTT. The full variable domain, with the rest looked up from reference TRBV30 and TRBJ1-5, is SQTIHQWPATLVQPVGSPLSLECTVEGTSNPNLYWYRQAAGRGLQLLFYSVGIGQISSEVPQNLSASRPQDRQFILSSKKLLLSDSGFYLCAWSWGDFNQPQHFGDGTRLSIL.

The CDR3 here is CASSSGTGSEQYF. CDR3 nucleotides: TGTGCCAGCAGCTCCGGGACAGGTTCCGAGCAGTACTTC. This chain links TRBV11-2 with TRBJ2-7; 8 nucleotides line up with TRBD1. Germline loops: CDR1 SGHAT, CDR2 FQNNGV. The CDR3 spans 13 residues. V gave up 4 bases and J gave up 6 bases; unmatched junction bases: 5. The complete variable domain, with remaining parts taken from reference TRBV11-2 and TRBJ2-7, reads EAGVAQSPRYKIIEKRQSVAFWCNPISGHATLYWYQQILGQGPKLLIQFQNNGVVDDSQLPKDRFSAERLKGVDSTLKIQPAKLEDSAVYLCASSSGTGSEQYFGPGTRLTVT.

About this clone: Given the absence of the conserved phenylalanine or tryptophan at the CDR3 end, a read error is likely. V is TRBV2 and J is TRBJ1-5; no clear D. This CDR3 spans 12 amino acids. Germline V gene lookup returns CDR1 SNHLY and CDR2 FYNNEI. The V end was cut by 6 bases, the J end by 4 bases, with 7 bases between. CDR3 protein: CASSDTNQPQHL. The DNA of the CDR3 is TGTGCCAGCAGCGACACAAATCAGCCCCAGCATCTT.

By its share, this clone is medium-sized. The chain joins TRBV11-2 to TRBJ1-2; D call uncertain. Trimming stripped 4 bases from V and 0 bases from J, with 15 bases between. Germline CDR1 is SGHAT and CDR2 is FQNNGV. CDR3 length: 16 residues. CDR3 bases: TGTGCCAGCAGCTCCGAAGCTGACTTAGCTAACTATGGCTACACCTTC. Its translation: CASSSEADLANYGYTF.

J is TRBJ1-6 and V is TRBV6-6, with 7 bases lining up with TRBD1. V trimming: 7 bases; J trimming: 5 bases; junction bases outside the gene matches: 2. CDR3 length equals 13 residues. Germline V CDR1 and CDR2: MNHNY, SVGAGI (reference sequence). This chain's CDR3 is CASKGANNSPLHF. DNA for the CDR3: TGTGCCAGCAAGGGGGCAAATAATTCACCCCTCCACTTT.

The chain recombines TRBV5-1 with TRBJ2-7; TRBD1 is a possible D gene (6 bases). Germline V gene sequence: CDR1 SGHRS, CDR2 YFSETQ. The CDR3 is 16 amino acids. V was pared by 1 base and J by 1 base, with 15 bases between. As DNA, the CDR3 is TGCGCCAGCAGCTTGACTGGACAGCCTTCTTCCTACGAGCAGTACTTC. This translates into CASSLTGQPSSYEQYF.

CDR3 region: CASRQQGASYGYTF. CDR3 DNA: TGTGCCAGCAGGCAACAGGGGGCCTCCTATGGCTACACCTTC. The V and J genes are TRBV6-6 and TRBJ1-2, with 9 bases lining up with TRBD1. V dropped 6 bases and J dropped 4; count of bases not matched to a gene: 6. The CDR3 sequence is 14 residues long. CDR1 and CDR2 from the germline V gene are MNHNY and SVGAGI (reference sequence).

The V gene is TRBV28, the J gene TRBJ1-2; 12 nucleotides agree with TRBD1. This CDR3 is built from 13 residues. Losses at the gene ends were 5 bases for V and 8 bases for J; bases not matched to a gene: 3. Per the germline V gene, CDR1 is MDHEN and CDR2 is SYDVKM. The CDR3 DNA sequence: TGTGCCAGCAGTGGGACAGGGGGCCTCGGCTACACCTTC. This sequence encodes CASSGTGGLGYTF.

V and J are TRBV27 and TRBJ2-7, with TRBD2 identical over 7 bases. CDR1 is MNHEY and CDR2 is SMNVEV in the germline V gene (reference sequence). V gave up 3 bases and J gave up 7 bases; unmatched junction bases: 12. This CDR3 comprises 15 residues. DNA of the CDR3: TGTGCCAGCAGTTTGCTGGGAGGGCCCTCGGGGGAGCAGTACTTC. Protein product: CASSLLGGPSGEQYF.

The rearrangement links TRBV6-4 to TRBJ2-1; maybe TRBD2 (5 bases). In germline, CDR1 is MRHNA, CDR2 SNTAGT. Trimming pared 10 bases from V and 10 bases from J, leaving 14 bases between. CDR3 length: 11 residues. CDR3 nucleotides: TGTGCCACCGGCGAACGGGGAGAGCAGTTCTTC. Its translation is CATGERGEQFF.

A remark on this clone: The same CDR3 can be traced to other DNA sequences in this sample. V usage is TRBV6-1 and J usage is TRBJ2-7; 10 positions agree with TRBD1. CDR3 length equals 14 residues. Losses at the gene ends were 7 bases for V and 4 bases for J; bases not matched to a gene: 7. Germline loops: CDR1 MNHNS, CDR2 SASEGT. CDR3 DNA: TGTGCCAGCAATAGGGACAGGGGAAGGTACGAGCAGTACTTC. Its translation: CASNRDRGRYEQYF.

The rearrangement uses TRBV29-1 and TRBJ2-1; TRBD1 matches 7 bases. The J segment lost 3 bases and the V segment lost 1 base, leaving 3 bases of the junction unmatched. Per germline, CDR1 SQVTM and CDR2 ANQGSEA. The CDR3 spans 14 residues. The CDR3 loop reads CSVEGTGFYNEQFF. The CDR3 DNA is TGCAGCGTTGAAGGGACAGGCTTCTACAATGAGCAGTTCTTC.

V and J are TRBV29-1 and TRBJ1-1; 7 bases align to TRBD1. The J segment lost 5 bases and the V segment lost 4 bases, leaving 10 bases of the junction unmatched. The germline V gene encodes CDR1 SQVTM and CDR2 ANQGSEA. CDR3 length equals 14 residues. The CDR3: CSVGYRGTLTEAFF. In DNA, the CDR3 is TGCAGCGTTGGCTACAGGGGAACGCTTACTGAAGCTTTCTTT. The variable domain in full, with the rest retrieved from reference TRBV29-1 and TRBJ1-1, is SAVISQKPSRDICQRGTSLTIQCQVDSQVTMMFWYRQQPGQSLTLIATANQGSEATYESGFVIDKFPISRPNLTFSTLTVSNMSPEDSSIYLCSVGYRGTLTEAFFGQGTRLTVV.

The V gene is TRBV28, the J gene TRBJ1-4, with 7 bases that match TRBD1. Germline CDR1 reads MDHEN; CDR2 reads SYDVKM. This CDR3 is 13 amino acids long. Trimming removed 5 bases from V and 11 bases from J; junction bases left unmatched: 8. The CDR3 protein is CASSPGQLMKLFF. DNA for the CDR3: TGTGCCAGCAGTCCGGGACAGCTAATGAAACTGTTTTTT.